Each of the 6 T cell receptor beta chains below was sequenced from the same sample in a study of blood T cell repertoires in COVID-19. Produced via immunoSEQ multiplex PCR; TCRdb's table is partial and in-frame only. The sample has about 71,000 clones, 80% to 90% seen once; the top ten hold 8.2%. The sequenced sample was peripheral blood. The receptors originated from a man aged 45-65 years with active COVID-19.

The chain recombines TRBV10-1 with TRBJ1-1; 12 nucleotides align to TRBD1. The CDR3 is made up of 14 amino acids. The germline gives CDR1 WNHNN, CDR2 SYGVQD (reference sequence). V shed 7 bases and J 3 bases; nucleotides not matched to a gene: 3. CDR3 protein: CASTGQGAYTEAFF. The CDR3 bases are TGCGCCAGCACGGGACAGGGGGCCTACACTGAAGCTTTCTTT.

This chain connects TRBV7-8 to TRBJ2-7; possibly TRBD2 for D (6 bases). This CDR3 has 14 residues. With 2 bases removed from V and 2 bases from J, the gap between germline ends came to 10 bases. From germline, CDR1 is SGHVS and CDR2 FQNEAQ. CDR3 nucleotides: TGTGCCAGCAGCTTATTGGGGGGACCCTACGAGCAGTACTTC. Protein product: CASSLLGGPYEQYF.

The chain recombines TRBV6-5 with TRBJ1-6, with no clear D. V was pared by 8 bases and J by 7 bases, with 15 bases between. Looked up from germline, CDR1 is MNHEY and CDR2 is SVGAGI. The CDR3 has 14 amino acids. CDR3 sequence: CASYGEGRNSPLHF. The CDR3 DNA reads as TGTGCCAGCTACGGGGAGGGTCGGAATTCACCCCTCCACTTT.

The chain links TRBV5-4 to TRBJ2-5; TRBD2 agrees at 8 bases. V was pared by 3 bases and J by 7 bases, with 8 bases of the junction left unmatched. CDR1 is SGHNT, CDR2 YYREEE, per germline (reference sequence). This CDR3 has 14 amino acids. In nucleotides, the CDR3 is TGTGCCAGCAGCTCCCGGGACCGGGGGGGGACCCAGTACTTC. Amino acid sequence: CASSSRDRGGTQYF.

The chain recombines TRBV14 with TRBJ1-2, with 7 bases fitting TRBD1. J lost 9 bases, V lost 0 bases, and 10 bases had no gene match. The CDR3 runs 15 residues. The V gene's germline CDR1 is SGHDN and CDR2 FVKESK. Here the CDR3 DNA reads TGTGCCAGCAGCCAAGATCCTCGACAGGGTACGAGCTACACCTTC. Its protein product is CASSQDPRQGTSYTF.

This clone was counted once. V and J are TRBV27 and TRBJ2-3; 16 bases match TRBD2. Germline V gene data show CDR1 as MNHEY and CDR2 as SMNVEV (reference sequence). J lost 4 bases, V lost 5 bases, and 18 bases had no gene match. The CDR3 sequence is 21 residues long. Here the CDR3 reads CASSSLAGGLAGGPRSDTQYF. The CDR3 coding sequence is TGTGCCAGCAGTAGTCTCGCCGGGGGACTAGCGGGGGGGCCAAGGTCAGATACGCAGTATTTT.